This T cell receptor (beta chain) was recovered during a study of siplizumab effects on memory and regulatory T cells. Repertoires were generated with immunoSEQ multiplex PCR, while TCRdb's copy carries only in-frame clones and drops some. The table lists more than 95,000 clones, about 93% of them singletons. Germline V gene sequence: CDR1 SGHVS, CDR2 FQNEAQ. V was trimmed by 1 base and J by 0 bases, leaving 4 bases between them. The CDR3 is 14 amino acids. Study-wide findings and caveats: Naive T cells looked more diverse than memory cells, and they looked like major contributors to the alloresponse. The alloreactive clones that mapped to unstimulated subsets made up only a minor fraction. Only a minority of proliferating CD4+ or CD8+ clones had an assignable naive or memory phenotype, with roughly 75-96% lacking one.

Turning to this clone: As yet, its antigen is unknown.

The chain joins TRBV7-8 to TRBJ1-5; no clear D gene. The sample consisted of Tregs sorted from blood. The receptor was isolated from a human donor in good health. The CDR3 region has the DNA TGTGCCAGCAGCTTAGTGCATAGCAATCAGCCCCAGCATTTT. Amino acid sequence: CASSLVHSNQPQHF. The whole variable domain, remainder taken from reference TRBV7-8 and TRBJ1-5, is GAGVSQSPRYKVAKRGQDVALRCDPISGHVSLFWYQQALGQGPEFLTYFQNEAQLDKSGLPSDRFFAERPEGSVSTLKIQRTQQEDSAVYLCASSLVHSNQPQHFGDGTRLSIL.